In its sample, the clone carrying this T cell receptor beta chain was seen many times. Its target is not known. These data originate in a study of T cell repertoires in cytomegalovirus infection. Study-wide context: Indications of both CMV infection and matching HLA type were provided by public TCR beta signatures. Notes on the study in general: Public TCR beta family frequency separated CMV-and-HLA carriers, including in an independent cohort. HLA-C-restricted CMV clonotypes gave the most frequent clonotype in two of eight donors.

TCRdb passed the reads through MiXCR, listing each CDR3 protein once. The sample lists 49,000 or so distinct CDR3 sequences, roughly 19% seen once, with 40% to 65% in the top ten. V was cut by 1 base and J by 3 bases, with 22 bases left in between. Germline CDR1 and CDR2: LGHDT and YNNKEL (reference sequence). The CDR3 extends over 18 amino acids. The starting material was CD8+ T cells from cultured PBMCs, obtained from culture after CMV antigen stimulation. This chain connects TRBV3-1 to TRBJ2-7; D is perhaps TRBD1 or TRBD2 (6 bases each). This TCR came from a human donor in good health (CMV status not recorded). Some clones in this sample may be carry-over from other donors' samples. CDR3 sequence (DNA): TGTGCCAGCAGCCAAGTGAGGGGGGAAAGGTCTTTACTCTACGAGCAGTACTTC. The encoded protein is CASSQVRGERSLLYEQYF.